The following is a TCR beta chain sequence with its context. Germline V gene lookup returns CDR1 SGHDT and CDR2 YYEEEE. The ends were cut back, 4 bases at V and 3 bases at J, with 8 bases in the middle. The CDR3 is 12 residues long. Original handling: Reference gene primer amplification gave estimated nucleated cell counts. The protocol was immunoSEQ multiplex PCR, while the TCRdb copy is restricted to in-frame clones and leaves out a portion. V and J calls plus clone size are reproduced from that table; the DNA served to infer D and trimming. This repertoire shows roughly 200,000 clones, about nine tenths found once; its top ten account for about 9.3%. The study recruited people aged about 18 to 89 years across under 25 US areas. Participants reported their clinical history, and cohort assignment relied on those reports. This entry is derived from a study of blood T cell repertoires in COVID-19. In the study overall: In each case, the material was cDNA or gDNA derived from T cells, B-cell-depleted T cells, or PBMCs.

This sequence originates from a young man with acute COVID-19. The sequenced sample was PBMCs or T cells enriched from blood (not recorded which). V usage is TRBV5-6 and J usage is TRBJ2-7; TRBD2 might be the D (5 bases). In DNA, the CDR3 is TGTGCCAGCAGCGCGGGCAGCTACGAGCAGTACTTC. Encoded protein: CASSAGSYEQYF.